These 3 T cell receptor beta chains share one sample of origin, sequenced in a study of blood T cell repertoires in COVID-19. TCRdb's copy holds only in-frame clones and misses some; the assay was immunoSEQ multiplex PCR. The sample records hundreds of thousands of clones, 84% being singletons. The sample taken for sequencing was PBMCs or T cells enriched from blood (not recorded which). The receptors here all came from a woman between 40 and 55 years old who had recovered from COVID-19.

This clone was picked up one time. This chain connects TRBV19 to TRBJ2-5; D is perhaps TRBD2 (6 bases). The germline CDR1 and CDR2 sequences are LNHDA and SQIVND (reference sequence). Trimming took 1 base from V and 4 from J, leaving 7 bases between them. This CDR3 region has 13 residues. The CDR3 is CASSIARGETQYF. CDR3 DNA sequence: TGTGCCAGTAGTATAGCGCGGGGAGAGACCCAGTACTTC. The variable domain in full, with the rest retrieved from reference TRBV19 and TRBJ2-5, is DGGITQSPKYLFRKEGQNVTLSCEQNLNHDAMYWYRQDPGQGLRLIYYSQIVNDFQKGDIAEGYSVSREKKESFPLTVTSAQKNPTAFYLCASSIARGETQYFGPGTRLLVL.

The chain combines TRBV3-1 (or the pseudogene TRBV3-2) with TRBJ2-1, with 12 bases aligning to TRBD2. The trim removed 1 base at V and 9 bases at J, leaving 10 bases unmatched. The CDR3 covers 17 residues. CDR1 LGHDT and CDR2 YNNKEL come from the germline V gene (reference sequence). CDR3 nucleotides: TGTGCCAGCAGCCAAGTGTGGGCCGCTAGCGGGAGGGGTGAGCAGTTCTTC. This codes for CASSQVWAASGRGEQFF.

The V and J genes are TRBV19 and TRBJ2-4; D is perhaps TRBD2 (6 bases). Trimming cost V 5 bases and J 10 bases, with 15 bases left between them. The CDR3 spans 13 residues. Germline values: CDR1 LNHDA, CDR2 SQIVND (reference sequence). The CDR3 reads CASSPPGVRIQYF. CDR3 nucleotides: TGTGCCAGTAGTCCGCCGGGAGTTAGGATTCAGTACTTC.